This TCR beta chain was observed in a study of cytomegalovirus exposure and HLA in healthy donors (dated by TCRdb to the late 2010s). The study in broad terms: An earlier analysis of several hundred of the donors reported 250 to 300 Gb of sequence data and 117 million unique TCR beta sequences from some 180 million T cells. All discovery cohort repertoires had been generated using a single sequencing platform. Among 350 to 400 genotyped donors of the cohort, an average of approximately 230,000 unique TCR beta nucleotide sequences were sequenced per donor, about a sixth of them non-productive. To predict cytomegalovirus infection status, the study combined high-throughput TCR immunosequencing, statistical association of individual TCRs with disease status, and machine learning. In an earlier analysis of a few hundred of the donors, high-throughput TCR beta sequencing was used to judge whether each TCR beta V gene segment behaved as functional or pseudogenic. A later analysis re-analyzed previously published TCR beta repertoires from hundreds of donors and added high-resolution HLA genotyping to study TCR occurrence patterns. Of the roughly 400 genotyped donors, approximately 83% fell in the genetic ancestry cluster associated with self-reported Caucasian donors. Genome-wide SNP genotypes for about 55% of the roughly 670 donors were used in a later genetic analysis, which treated that subset as a discovery cohort. The T cell repertoires of several hundred subjects were profiled by immunosequencing and related to cytomegalovirus serostatus. The later analysis used no new phenotypic data to find candidate immune exposures, relying instead on TCR beta sequences and their occurrence across donors. A few DR-DQ haplotypes were handled as single units for association and clustering because linkage in the cohort was strong. Donor age, sex, ethnicity and CMV serostatus were compiled together with the repertoire data. A separate validation cohort of 90 to 150 different subjects was used in addition to the roughly 620-subject first cohort. Approximately 330 gigabases of sequencing data and around 80 million unique TCR sequences made up an early release that covered 500 to 650 HLA-typed donors. HLA typing included class I and class II loci at four-digit resolution. The study was designed to test whether signatures of past pathogen exposure could be identified by cataloging public T cell receptors. The number of typed donors differed by locus: 629-630 for A, B, C, DRB1 and DQB1; some 500 for DQA1; approximately 600 for DPA1; and 400 to 480 for DPB1. The investigation overall reported the following: Because the 87-base-pair reads could not distinguish some IMGT-functional V segments, including TRBV6-2 and TRBV6-3, those segments were excluded. Seventeen rarely observed V segments, including chromosome 9 orphons, were excluded from the earlier analysis of just under 600 of the donors because counts were too low. Immune exposure information for the cohort was limited to CMV serostatus. A cluster of highly shared sequence variants was judged likely to represent a technical artifact of the sequencing pipeline. When HLA alleles, especially DR and DQ, strongly co-occurred, TCR associations were difficult to assign to individual alleles. Sequencing depth was assumed to be roughly uniform across donors in the presence/absence analyses, though that assumption may not hold. A few of the identified cytomegalovirus-associated TCR beta chains were confirmed in vitro to be specific for cytomegalovirus antigens. The authors suggested that the approach could potentially be generalized to other disease states and immunological phenotypes. In both the original and validation cohorts, the classifier was reported to diagnose cytomegalovirus status with high specificity and sensitivity. The study listed 150 to 200 TCR beta chains as associated with cytomegalovirus. Compared with the approximately 600-donor mean, donors in an Asian-associated ancestry cluster had fewer N-insertions in productive TCRs, according to a later genetic analysis. Most TCR sequences were observed very rarely across donors, whereas some public TCRs were present in many individuals. Compared with equally common non-associated chains, HLA-associated TCR beta chains in a later analysis were more clonally expanded and had lower generation probabilities. According to a later analysis, parvovirus B19, influenza, CMV and Epstein-Barr virus appeared linked to several top co-occurrence clusters. Correlated functional status among segregating V segments might be attributable to linkage disequilibrium, but an unknown experimental factor could not be ruled out. In a later analysis, the rate of TCR association differed among HLA loci, with DRB1 alleles having the most associated TCRs and HLA-C alleles having the fewest. The cohort was sequenced for TCR beta chains only, and without alpha or paired-chain data the features that could be detected were limited. Because HLA typing was missing for some donors at each locus, association tests included only the typed subset. An earlier analysis of several hundred of the donors showed that most TCR beta V segments appeared in productive rearrangements either about 87% or about 30% of the time, which broadly matched IMGT annotations. An association between a missense DCLRE1C variant and V-gene and J-gene trimming of TCR beta chains was found in a later genetic analysis and replicated in an independent cohort. A further reported finding was that TCR beta sequences accurately predicted the HLA-A and HLA-B alleles for most subjects in the first cohort. A later analysis associated 15,000 to 20,000 TCR beta sequences with specific HLA alleles at a false discovery rate of 0.05. A later analysis found that most CMV-associated TCR beta chains appeared HLA-restricted, with HLA associations seemingly driven largely by CMV exposure.

The receptor library was made with the immunoSEQ multiplex PCR assay. For the multiplex PCR, a mixture combining 60 forward primers for TCR Vbeta segments and 13 reverse primers for TCR Jbeta segments was used. Amplification of the CDR3 region of rearranged TCR beta genes was performed with a multiplex PCR assay on genomic DNA. On the Illumina HiSeq System, the amplified TCR beta libraries were sequenced as 87-base-pair reads. The original methods were these. A later analysis counted about 80 million unique TCR beta chains across the 550 to 750 repertoires, and around 9.9 million of these chains were shared by at least two donors. A nearest-neighbor algorithm error-corrected the raw reads and collapsed the reads into unique sequences, merging closely related sequences to remove PCR and sequencing errors. V, D and J gene segments were assigned by aligning CDR3 sequences to IMGT reference sequences. For a sequence to be retained, a match of at least six nucleotides to both a V gene segment and a J gene segment was required. Rearrangements were classified as productive when the CDR3 lacked stop codons and remained in frame with V and J, and all other rearrangements were classified as non-productive. CDR3 was defined according to IMGT convention as the region running from the second conserved V-encoded cysteine to the conserved J-encoded phenylalanine. In an earlier analysis of 587 of the donors, sequences lacking an unambiguous match to a single V gene segment were excluded. An earlier analysis of several hundred of the donors called V segments functional above 56.7% productive rearrangements and segregating when the between-donor standard deviation exceeded 5%. A statistical classification framework was developed to diagnose cytomegalovirus status using the catalog of TCR beta chain sequences. In a later analysis, V and J genes were assigned by comparing TCR nucleotide sequences against IMGT/GENE-DB human TR gene sequences. The TCRdist pipeline was used in a later analysis to assign CDR3 sequences and most-parsimonious VDJ recombination scenarios. A later analysis defined each TCR beta chain by its CDR3 amino acid sequence plus V-gene family, and excluded reads lacking a unique V-gene family. As a way to deal with suspected cross-contamination and a sequencing artifact, a later analysis dropped under 600 nucleotide sequences that were highly shared and had low generation probability. In a later analysis, a clonal expansion index for each public chain was calculated from normalized within-repertoire ranks of inferred template counts. In a later analysis, generation probabilities were computed with a VDJ recombination model fitted to out-of-frame rearrangements, and the resulting probabilities were checked against IGoR. In a later analysis, TCR-TCR, TCR-HLA and TCR-CMV co-occurrence was scored with hypergeometric tests, and a repertoire-size bias correction was applied to TCR pairs. To estimate false discovery rates, a later analysis permuted the HLA or CMV assignments 20 times. In a later analysis, co-occurring TCRs were grouped using DBSCAN, and TCRdist sequence similarity was added for clustering within HLA-allele-positive subsets. Repertoires with fewer than 30,000 or more than 120,000 public chains were left out of co-occurrence clustering, as were a handful of repertoires with anomalous nucleotide sharing. TCRdb carries this immuneACCESS record with in-frame sequences only. Its versions omit some clonotypes, under half of them owing to an unresolved V gene in the studies checked, with the rest unexplained. V and J calls and clone size are copied from that table; D and trimming were computed from the DNA. In all, the sample holds approximately 100,000 clones, and 65% to 75% of those were seen once. Less than 3.5% of the sample comes from the top ten.

Remarks on this clone: Its antigen remains unidentified. No base quality information exists; no much larger clone differs at one position.

The germline V gene encodes CDR1 LNHDA and CDR2 SQIVND (reference sequence). Taken from cysteine to phenylalanine, the CDR3 has 15 residues. The read is trimmed to its CDR3 DNA, 45 bases read in frame from base 1. V is pruned by 4 bases and J by 4 bases, leaving 8 bases of the junction without a gene match. In total, 500 to 700 healthy bone marrow donors made up the cohort. At the time of sampling, every cohort member was nominally healthy, though immune exposures that went unrecorded were likely present. The donor tested CMV seronegative and was one of the 352 seronegative cohort members. A peripheral blood sample was provided by each donor, and peripheral blood mononuclear cells were used for TCR beta sequencing. Genomic DNA extraction from the blood cell samples was performed with the Qiagen DNeasy Blood Extraction Kit.

The sequenced sample was PBMCs. This receptor was obtained from a female donor in good health and CMV-seronegative. The chain joins TRBV19 to TRBJ2-7, with 9 central nucleotides matching TRBD1. CDR3 sequence: CASSSRDRATYEQYF. The DNA reads TGTGCCAGTAGTAGCCGGGACAGGGCCACGTACGAGCAGTACTTC.